These 25 T cell receptor beta chains were all obtained from the same sample, sequenced in a study of blood T cells in healthy people across ages. A second PCR, run for about 7 to 11 cycles, used a sample-barcoded 5' primer plus a J-beta primer mix. TCRdb re-derived calls from the 5' RACE reads in MiXCR, one entry per CDR3 protein. This table has over a million distinct CDR3 sequences, 20% to 25% appearing once. A further study also used this sample, focusing on T cells of mothers and their children.

Sequenced material: blood. These receptors were collected from a girl aged 2 to 9 in good health.

CDR3 protein: CASSLGQGAIYEQYF. The DNA for the CDR3 is TGTGCCAGCAGCCTAGGACAGGGGGCGATCTACGAGCAGTACTTC. The chain recombines TRBV5-6 with TRBJ2-7; TRBD1 aligns across 11 bases. V gave up 4 bases and J gave up 3 bases; unmatched junction bases: 6. Germline V lookup: CDR1 SGHDT, CDR2 YYEEEE. CDR3 length: 15 amino acids. Full variable domain (outside the CDR3, taken from reference TRBV5-6 and TRBJ2-7): DAGVTQSPTHLIKTRGQQVTLRCSPKSGHDTVSWYQQALGQGPQFIFQYYEEEERQRGNFPDRFSGHQFPNYSSELNVNALLLGDSALYLCASSLGQGAIYEQYFGPGTRLTVT.

This clonotype was picked up a small number of times. The J gene is TRBJ1-2, the V gene TRBV12-3 or TRBV12-4; D is uncertain. The V end was cut by 6 bases, the J end by 6 bases, with 11 bases between. The CDR3 is 12 amino acids. This CDR3 reads CASSLRPHGYTF. The CDR3 nucleotides are TGTGCCAGCAGCCTCAGACCCCATGGCTACACCTTC.

This clonotype has a handful of counts. The chain uses TRBV20-1 and TRBJ2-7, with 12 positions matching TRBD2. This CDR3 has 13 residues. V trimming: 6 bases; J trimming: 3 bases; junction bases outside the gene matches: 3. CDR1 is DFQATT and CDR2 is SNEGSKA in the germline V gene (reference sequence). The CDR3 here is CSAPGLAGYEQYF. The CDR3 coding sequence is TGCAGTGCACCGGGACTAGCGGGCTACGAGCAGTACTTC.

V and J are TRBV18 and TRBJ2-1; D gene unclear. Trimming left V 3 bases short and J 5 bases short, with 17 bases between. CDR3 length: 16 amino acids. The germline CDR1 and CDR2 sequences are KGHSH and LQKENI. The CDR3 spells CASSPRFAEANNEQFF. CDR3 sequence (DNA): TGTGCCAGCTCACCCCGTTTTGCGGAAGCAAACAATGAGCAGTTCTTC.

The table lists this clonotype with a few counts. V is TRBV27 and J is TRBJ1-1, with 8 bases matching TRBD1. The CDR3 contains 16 residues. The germline V gene encodes CDR1 MNHEY and CDR2 SMNVEV (reference sequence). After removal of 6 bases from V and 4 bases from J, the junction contained 13 bases not matched to a gene. The CDR3 region is CASRGWDRRLITEAFF. CDR3 nucleotides: TGTGCCAGCAGGGGTTGGGACAGGCGTCTTATCACTGAAGCTTTCTTT.

This chain joins TRBV28 and TRBJ1-4, with D hard to call. CDR1 and CDR2 (germline): MDHEN, SYDVKM. The CDR3 is 15 residues long. With 6 bases removed from V and 8 bases from J, the gap between germline ends came to 19 bases. CDR3 bases: TGTGCCAGCAGCCTCCTGGGGTACGGTGGGGAAAAACTGTTTTTT. It specifies CASSLLGYGGEKLFF. The full variable domain, with the rest looked up from reference TRBV28 and TRBJ1-4, is DVKVTQSSRYLVKRTGEKVFLECVQDMDHENMFWYRQDPGLGLRLIYFSYDVKMKEKGDIPEGYSVSREKKERFSLILESASTNQTSMYLCASSLLGYGGEKLFFGSGTQLSVL.

This chain connects TRBV9 to TRBJ2-3; D is perhaps TRBD1 or TRBD2 (5 bases each). Germline CDR1 reads SGDLS; CDR2 reads YYNGEE. V was trimmed by 3 bases and J by 0 bases, leaving 17 bases between them. This CDR3 contains 17 residues. The CDR3 DNA sequence: TGTGCCAGCAGCGGGCGTCTGACCGAGGGGAGCACAGATACGCAGTATTTT. Encoded protein: CASSGRLTEGSTDTQYF.

The chain recombines TRBV7-9 with TRBJ2-7; 8 bases match TRBD1. The CDR3 spans 17 residues. The V gene's germline CDR1 is SEHNR and CDR2 FQNEAQ (reference sequence). V trimming: 3 bases; J trimming: 5 bases; junction bases outside the gene matches: 15. The CDR3 protein is CASSLSQGAYSVDEQYF. CDR3 nucleotides: TGTGCCAGCAGCTTGAGTCAGGGGGCATATTCGGTGGACGAGCAGTACTTC. Together with reference TRBV7-9 and TRBJ2-7, the CDR3 gives the full variable domain: DTGVSQNPRHKITKRGQNVTFRCDPISEHNRLYWYRQTLGQGPEFLTYFQNEAQLEKSRLLSDRFSAERPKGSFSTLEIQRTEQGDSAMYLCASSLSQGAYSVDEQYFGPGTRLTVT.

In this sample, this clonotype turned up a few times. V usage is TRBV20-1 and J usage is TRBJ1-2; D unresolved. Germline CDR1 and CDR2: DFQATT and SNEGSKA (reference sequence). V was clipped by 5 bases and J by 4 bases, with 5 bases between them. The CDR3 is 10 residues long. CDR3 protein: CSASLYGYTF. In DNA form, the CDR3 reads TGCAGTGCTTCTCTCTATGGCTACACCTTC.

A word on this clonotype: A read error may explain this, as a much larger clone is one base away. The V gene is TRBV29-1, the J gene TRBJ1-2, with 7 bases matching TRBD1. This CDR3 is 14 amino acids long. Germline trimming cut 4 bases from V and 9 bases from J; bases unmatched to any gene: 14. Germline V gives CDR1 SQVTM, CDR2 ANQGSEA. This chain's CDR3 is CSVGTGQVLSSYTF. The CDR3 nucleotides read TGCAGCGTTGGTACCGGACAGGTCCTTAGTAGCTACACCTTC. The variable domain in full, completed from reference TRBV29-1 and TRBJ1-2, reads SAVISQKPSRDICQRGTSLTIQCQVDSQVTMMFWYRQQPGQSLTLIATANQGSEATYESGFVIDKFPISRPNLTFSTLTVSNMSPEDSSIYLCSVGTGQVLSSYTFGSGTRLTVV.

This clonotype was seen a few times. The rearrangement uses TRBV20-1 and TRBJ2-7, with TRBD2 as a possible D gene (7 bases). V lost 7 bases and J 5 bases, leaving 18 bases between the germline ends. The CDR3 runs 13 residues. Germline-derived CDR1 and CDR2 are DFQATT and SNEGSKA (reference sequence). CDR3 DNA sequence: TGCAGTGGGGAGGGGGAGCGGATCGACGAGCAGTACTTC. This translates into CSGEGERIDEQYF.

There are a few counts of this clonotype. CDR3 bases: TGCGCCAGCAGCCAAGATGTACAGGGAACCTACAATGAGCAGTTCTTC. Residues: CASSQDVQGTYNEQFF. This rearrangement joins TRBV4-3 to TRBJ2-1, with a tentative D call TRBD1 (6 bases). Germline CDR1 and CDR2: LGHNA and YSLEER. Trimming took off 0 bases at V and 2 bases at J, with 11 bases between the two ends. This CDR3 comprises 16 residues.

In its sample, this clonotype was seen a few times. The chain joins TRBV4-1 to TRBJ1-5; possible D gene TRBD1, 5 bases. This CDR3 region has 17 residues. Trimming left V 5 bases short and J 0 bases short, with 17 bases between. Germline lookup yields CDR1 MGHRA and CDR2 YSYEKL. The DNA for the CDR3 is TGCGCCAGCAGCGATTTTCCTCGGGACCCTAGCAATCAGCCCCAGCATTTT. The encoded protein is CASSDFPRDPSNQPQHF.

This clonotype was picked up a small number of times. This CDR3 is CSARDKEEILAGKLTEQFF. In DNA, the CDR3 is TGCAGTGCTAGAGATAAGGAGGAGATACTAGCGGGAAAGCTCACTGAGCAGTTCTTC. This sequence joins TRBV20-1 and TRBJ2-5; 10 bases are a match to TRBD2. The J call is uncertain, as TRBJ2-1 better fits the DNA end. In germline, CDR1 is DFQATT, CDR2 SNEGSKA (reference sequence). This CDR3 spans 19 amino acids.

The rearrangement joins TRBV6-6 to TRBJ1-1; D not resolved. Germline assignment: CDR1 MNHNY and CDR2 SVGAGI (reference sequence). V shed 6 bases and J shed 4 bases, with 6 bases lying between them. The CDR3 loop spans 11 amino acids. For the CDR3, the DNA is TGTGCCAGCAGGATACCCACTGAAGCTTTCTTT. Amino acid sequence: CASRIPTEAFF.

V usage is TRBV28 and J usage is TRBJ1-4; D remains unclear. Germline V lookup: CDR1 MDHEN, CDR2 SYDVKM. This CDR3 region has 16 residues. The V gene lost 5 bases and the J gene lost 4 bases, with 17 bases spanning the gap. The CDR3 region is CASSLDLGNINEKLFF. In nucleotides, the CDR3 is TGTGCCAGCAGTCTCGACTTGGGGAATATTAATGAAAAACTGTTTTTT.

V usage is TRBV6-1 and J usage is TRBJ1-1; the D is unclear. V lost 10 bases and J lost 0, with 18 bases in between. The CDR3 covers 15 residues. Germline CDR1 and CDR2: MNHNS and SASEGT. The CDR3: CATHRSVDMNTEAFF. Written as DNA, the CDR3 is TGTGCCACCCATCGTTCGGTCGATATGAACACTGAAGCTTTCTTT.

The V call is TRBV20-1, the J call TRBJ2-5, with D unclear. From germline, CDR1 is DFQATT and CDR2 SNEGSKA (reference sequence). V lost 5 bases, J lost 4 bases, and 14 bases lay in between. This CDR3 region has 13 residues. The CDR3 spells CSAHLRTAETQYF. CDR3 coding DNA: TGCAGTGCTCACCTACGGACGGCAGAGACCCAGTACTTC.

This clonotype was seen more than once but under ten times. This chain joins TRBV29-1 and TRBJ2-3; D remains unclear. Germline V gives CDR1 SQVTM, CDR2 ANQGSEA. The ends were cut back, 3 bases at V and 2 bases at J, with 12 bases in the middle. CDR3 size: 14 residues. The CDR3 bases are TGCAGCGTTGAGCTTCCTCTGATCACAGATACGCAGTATTTT. Amino acids: CSVELPLITDTQYF.

The V gene is TRBV3-1, the J gene TRBJ1-2, with 7 bases identical to TRBD1. CDR3 length equals 16 residues. Losses at the gene ends were 5 bases for V and 4 bases for J; bases not matched to a gene: 13. Germline loops: CDR1 LGHDT, CDR2 YNNKEL (reference sequence). The chain's CDR3 is CASSTPGTAVSYGYTF. The CDR3 DNA reads TGTGCCAGCAGCACCCCCGGGACAGCTGTATCCTATGGCTACACCTTC.

This clonotype was found a few times. V is TRBV5-1 and J is TRBJ2-5; D is possibly TRBD1 (5 bases). This CDR3 contains 14 residues. In germline, CDR1 is SGHRS, CDR2 YFSETQ. Trimming shortened V by 1 base and J by 2 bases, and 9 bases separated the two germline ends. CDR3 coding DNA: TGCGCCAGCAGCTTGAGGCCAGGGCAAGAGACCCAGTACTTC. This gives the protein CASSLRPGQETQYF.

This clonotype has a handful of counts. This chain connects TRBV20-1 to TRBJ2-1; D is perhaps TRBD1 (5 bases). The J call may be faulty, since TRBJ2-7 better matches the DNA end. The CDR3 sequence is 11 residues long. The germline V gene has CDR1 DFQATT and CDR2 SNEGSKA (reference sequence). CDR3 region: CSASTGYEQYF. The CDR3 nucleotides read TGCAGTGCAAGCACAGGTTACGAGCAGTACTTC.

This clonotype was picked up a small number of times. The rearrangement joins TRBV27 to TRBJ2-5, with D possibly matching TRBD2 (6 bases). This CDR3 has 14 amino acids. Germline loops: CDR1 MNHEY, CDR2 SMNVEV (reference sequence). V lost 3 bases and J lost 1, with 9 bases in between. The CDR3 reads CASSFAGPQETQYF. CDR3 nucleotides: TGTGCCAGCAGTTTTGCGGGGCCCCAAGAGACCCAGTACTTC.

This clonotype was detected only a few times. The chain joins TRBV4-3 to TRBJ2-3; D not resolved. Deletions cut 0 bases from V and 6 bases from J, with 7 bases between. Germline CDR1 reads LGHNA; CDR2 reads YSLEER. This CDR3 is built from 13 residues. CDR3 sequence: CASSQDFSDTQYF. Here the CDR3 DNA reads TGCGCCAGCAGCCAAGATTTTTCCGATACGCAGTATTTT.

CDR3 nucleotide sequence: TGCAGTGCTAGCCCCGGTCAGGGGGTTCGTACGCAGTATTTT. Translating it yields CSASPGQGVRTQYF. This chain connects TRBV20-1 to TRBJ2-3, with 7 positions matching TRBD1. Germline CDR1 reads DFQATT; CDR2 reads SNEGSKA (reference sequence). After removal of 3 bases from V and 8 bases from J, the junction contained 11 bases not matched to a gene. The CDR3 has 14 amino acids.